This T cell receptor (beta chain) is drawn from a study of PD-1 blockade in classical Hodgkin lymphoma. Clones were sequenced by immunoSEQ multiplex PCR, and TCRdb holds only the in-frame ones, with some missing. Found here are roughly 28,000 clones, around 70% of them singletons; the top ten hold 20% to 30%. This clone was seen only a few times. Patients all relapsed after autologous stem cell transplantation, and there was variation in brentuximab vedotin exposure. This sequence was found in a human donor with classical Hodgkin lymphoma. Sample: peripheral blood mononuclear cells (PBMCs), taken before the second cycle of nivolumab.

CDR3 region: CASSNPGPQPQHF. The CDR3 bases are TGTGCCAGTAGTAATCCAGGGCCGCAGCCCCAGCATTTT. The V call is TRBV19, the J call TRBJ1-5; TRBD1 might be the D (5 bases). Per germline, CDR1 LNHDA and CDR2 SQIVND (reference sequence). V was shortened by 4 bases and J by 7 bases, with 11 bases between the two germline ends. This CDR3 has 13 amino acids.